Reported below is one T cell receptor beta chain. Its antigen is unidentified. CDR1 and CDR2 from the germline V gene are MNHEY and SVGEGT. V was cut by 6 bases and J by 3 bases, with 9 bases left in between. The CDR3 covers 12 residues. Ahead of thyroid surgery, no patient had received treatment of any kind. Original analysis: CDR3 differences across clinicopathological groups were used to build a distant-metastasis classifier for papillary thyroid cancer. TCRdb used MiXCR to call clones anew from the PCR reads. These V and J calls derive from TCRdb rather than the authors' analysis. The sample lists some 25,000 clones; less than 25% were seen once. This record belongs to a study of metastatic and nonmetastatic thyroid tumors. Turning to the study itself: Patients with malignant and benign thyroid disease provided blood and tumor or nodule tissue, whose repertoires were compared.

The study, taken as a whole, reports: When malignant thyroid tumors were compared with benign nodules, TCR beta diversity was reportedly significantly higher in the malignant tumors. This held in both blood and tumor samples.

The TCR comes from a female donor with papillary thyroid cancer or a benign thyroid nodule (not recorded which). Some clones in this sample may be carry-over from other donors' samples. Sample: blood. V usage is TRBV6-2 or TRBV6-3 and J usage is TRBJ2-7, with unresolved D. The CDR3 DNA reads as TGTGCCAGCAGCCCCCCCAACTACGAGCAGTACTTC. It yields the protein CASSPPNYEQYF.